These T cell receptor beta chains were read from a single sample in a study of blood T cell repertoires in COVID-19. Sequencing was performed with immunoSEQ multiplex PCR; in TCRdb, only in-frame clones are kept and a portion is missing. The table shows some 260,000 clones, with approximately 90% occurring only once. The sequencing input was peripheral blood. Source of these receptors: a woman in her 40s who had recovered from COVID-19. Both conserved end residues are part of each CDR3. A D gene is named only where the DNA matches it firmly. Size values are once, few and many counts, or a class for expanded clones, and some rows have none.

TRBJ1-5	TRBV24-1	once	TRBD1	CATSNVAQGDNQPQHF
TRBJ1-2	TRBV6-6	NA	NA	CATPGEGIYGYTF
TRBJ2-3	TRBV7-9	NA	TRBD2	CASSPLAGGPPDTQYF
TRBJ2-5	TRBV13	NA	TRBD2	CASSPGASGTETQYF
TRBJ2-3	TRBV27	NA	NA	CASSWGPSTDTQYF
TRBJ2-7	TRBV9	NA	NA	CASSVESSSYEQYF
TRBJ1-6	TRBV15	few	NA	CATSREPGPHSPLHF
TRBJ1-2	TRBV19	NA	TRBD1	CASSNLGGGGYGYTF
TRBJ2-7	TRBV18	NA	TRBD2	CASSPGLAGGPNPDEQYF
TRBJ2-5	TRBV19	NA	TRBD2	CASSSGRAAREETQYF
TRBJ2-1	TRBV5-1	NA	NA	CASSFRAGYNEQFF
TRBJ1-2	TRBV28	NA	NA	CASSLAGYGYTF
TRBJ1-5	TRBV19	once	NA	CASSSGKTVLWSNQPQHF
TRBJ2-7	TRBV5-1	NA	NA	CASSPRASSNYEQYF
TRBJ1-2	TRBV11-2	few	NA	CASSRLGGIDYGYTF
TRBJ1-2	TRBV19	NA	NA	CASSILNYGYTF
TRBJ2-1	TRBV9	NA	TRBD2	CASSPPRVLAGGWGAYNEQFF
TRBJ1-1	TRBV6-5	NA	NA	CATLGAKNTEAFF
TRBJ2-3	TRBV29-1	NA	NA	CSGAPTDTQYF
TRBJ2-3	TRBV15	NA	NA	CATLGPRRTDTQYF
TRBJ2-6	TRBV9	NA	TRBD1	CASSSGTGFPGANVLTF
TRBJ2-1	TRBV18	NA	NA	CASSPLAASYNEQFF
TRBJ2-2	TRBV7-2	NA	TRBD2	CASSPQAGTGELFF
TRBJ1-6	TRBV4-3	NA	TRBD1	CASSPWDRGHSPLHF
TRBJ1-2	TRBV19	NA	NA	CASTPGTTQNYGYTF
TRBJ1-2	TRBV5-6	NA	TRBD1	CASSLSFLAGQGKNYGYTF
TRBJ2-3	TRBV7-3	NA	TRBD2	CASSLTGRLAGGPDTQYF
TRBJ2-2	TRBV4-2	NA	TRBD2	CASSQANRDGGLAGATGELFF
TRBJ2-2	TRBV29-1	NA	TRBD2	CSVGPGGRGTGELFF
TRBJ2-7	TRBV6-1	NA	NA	CASSEVGRGTYEQYF
TRBJ1-1	TRBV6-4	NA	NA	CASGREGGTEAFF
TRBJ1-6	TRBV25-1	few	NA	CASNGRQTNSPLHF
TRBJ2-3	TRBV4-1	NA	TRBD2	CASSQDGLAGPRQDTQYF
TRBJ2-1	TRBV7-2	NA	NA	CASSLGTAGQFF
TRBJ2-5	TRBV6-2/TRBV6-3	NA	TRBD2	CASSHPLAASGRVRETQYF
TRBJ1-2	TRBV9	once	NA	CASNDGEFAGYTF
TRBJ1-3	TRBV4-3	few	NA	CASSQEFRGSGNTIYF
TRBJ2-1	TRBV15	NA	TRBD2	CATSRDRFGLAGFLFF
TRBJ2-3	TRBV3-1/TRBV3-2	NA	TRBD2	CASRTGTSGMGTQYF
TRBJ1-4	TRBV2	NA	TRBD1	CANHRGVNEKLFF